There are a few counts of the clone carrying this TCR beta chain. The antigen remains undetermined. These data belong to a study of blood T cells in healthy people across ages. The study's findings and limits: More naive CD4+ cells and higher diversity were found in long-lived than in aged donors.

Using a J-beta primer mix together with a sample-barcoded 5' primer, a second PCR was run for 7 to 11 cycles. One entry per CDR3 protein results from TCRdb running MiXCR on the 5' RACE reads. The data show roughly 1.7 million distinct CDR3 sequences, with almost 35% seen just once and roughly 12% held by the top ten. The sample consisted of blood. This TCR was sampled from a young woman in good health.

DNA for the CDR3: TGTGCCAGCAGTTCCCTAGGACTAGCGGGGACCACAGATACGCAGTATTTT. Translating gives CASSSLGLAGTTDTQYF. The gene calls are TRBV6-2 or TRBV6-3 and TRBJ2-3, with 12 bases fitting TRBD2. The junction had 7 bases not matched to a gene; V was cut back by 4 bases and J by 2 bases. Germline CDR1 reads MNHEY; CDR2 reads SVGEGT. This CDR3 has 17 amino acids.